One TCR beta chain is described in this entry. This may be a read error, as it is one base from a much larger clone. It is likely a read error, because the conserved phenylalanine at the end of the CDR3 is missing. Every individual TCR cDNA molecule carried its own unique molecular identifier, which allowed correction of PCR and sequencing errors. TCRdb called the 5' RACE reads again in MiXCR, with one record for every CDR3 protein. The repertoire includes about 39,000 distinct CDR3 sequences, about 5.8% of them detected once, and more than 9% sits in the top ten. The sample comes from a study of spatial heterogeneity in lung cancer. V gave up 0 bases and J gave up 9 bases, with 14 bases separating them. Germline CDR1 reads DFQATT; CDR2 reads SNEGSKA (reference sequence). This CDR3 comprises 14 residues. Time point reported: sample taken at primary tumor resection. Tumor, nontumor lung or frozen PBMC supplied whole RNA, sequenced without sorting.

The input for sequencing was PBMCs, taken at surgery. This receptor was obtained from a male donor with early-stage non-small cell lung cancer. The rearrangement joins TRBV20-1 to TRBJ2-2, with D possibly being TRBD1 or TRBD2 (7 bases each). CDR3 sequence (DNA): TGCAGTGCTAGAGATGGCCAGGGGGGGTGGGAGCTGTTTTTG. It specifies CSARDGQGGWELFL.